This entry concerns a single TCR beta chain. This sample is part of a study of blood T cell repertoires in COVID-19. Study context: PBMCs, B-cell-depleted T cells, or T cells provided the cDNA or gDNA that made up the material.

Only in-frame clones appear in the TCRdb table, and some are missing; sequencing was by immunoSEQ multiplex PCR. The profile shows roughly 75,000 clones, around 90% of them singletons. This CDR3 contains 15 residues. The J segment lost 1 base and the V segment lost 7 bases, leaving 8 bases of the junction unmatched. Germline V gene lookup returns CDR1 LNHDA and CDR2 SQIVND (reference sequence). The chain is built from TRBV19 and TRBJ1-1, with 8 nucleotides matching TRBD1. Specimen: peripheral blood. The origin of this receptor is a human donor in a cohort sampled during active COVID-19. The CDR3 sequence: CASKRTGMSNTEAFF. The CDR3 DNA sequence: TGTGCCAGTAAGAGGACAGGGATGTCGAACACTGAAGCTTTCTTT. Together with reference TRBV19 and TRBJ1-1, the CDR3 gives the full variable domain: DGGITQSPKYLFRKEGQNVTLSCEQNLNHDAMYWYRQDPGQGLRLIYYSQIVNDFQKGDIAEGYSVSREKKESFPLTVTSAQKNPTAFYLCASKRTGMSNTEAFFGQGTRLTVV.